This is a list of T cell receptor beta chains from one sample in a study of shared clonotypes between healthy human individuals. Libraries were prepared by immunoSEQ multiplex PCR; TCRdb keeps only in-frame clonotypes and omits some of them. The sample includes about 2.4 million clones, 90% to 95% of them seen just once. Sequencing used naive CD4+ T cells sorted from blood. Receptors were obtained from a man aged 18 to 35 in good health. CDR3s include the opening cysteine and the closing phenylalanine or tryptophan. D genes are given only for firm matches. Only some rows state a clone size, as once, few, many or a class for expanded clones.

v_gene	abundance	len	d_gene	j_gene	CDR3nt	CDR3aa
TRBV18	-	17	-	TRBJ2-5	TGTGCCAGCTCGCCGGGAGAAAAGGGTTATGGTAGGGAGACCCAGTACTTC	CASSPGEKGYGRETQYF
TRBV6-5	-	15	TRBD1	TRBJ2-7	TGTGCCAGCAGTTACACGTTGGGACAGACCTACGAGCAGTACTTC	CASSYTLGQTYEQYF
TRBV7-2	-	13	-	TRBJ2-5	TGTGCCAGCAGCCCCTTCAACCAAGAGACCCAGTACTTC	CASSPFNQETQYF
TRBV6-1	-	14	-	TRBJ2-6	TGTGCCAGCAGTGAACAAGGGACGGCCAACGTCCTGACTTTC	CASSEQGTANVLTF
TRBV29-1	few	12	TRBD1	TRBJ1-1	TGCAGCGTGGAACAGGGGGTAACTGAAGCTTTCTTT	CSVEQGVTEAFF
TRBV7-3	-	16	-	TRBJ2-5	TGTGCCAGCAGCCCTTCCGGGGATAAACGAGTAGAGACCCAGTACTTC	CASSPSGDKRVETQYF
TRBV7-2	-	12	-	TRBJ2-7	TGTGCCAGCAGCTCCGTTTCCTACGAGCAGTACTTC	CASSSVSYEQYF
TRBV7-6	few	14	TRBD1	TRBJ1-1	TGTGCCAGCAGCTTAGGACAGGGGAACACTGAAGCTTTCTTT	CASSLGQGNTEAFF
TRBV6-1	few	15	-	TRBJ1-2	TGTGCCAGCAGGGATGAGGGCAGGGGATACTATGGCTACACCTTC	CASRDEGRGYYGYTF
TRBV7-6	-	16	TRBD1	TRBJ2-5	TGTGCCAGCAGCTCCCCCGCGACAGGGATGGTGGAGACCCAGTACTTC	CASSSPATGMVETQYF
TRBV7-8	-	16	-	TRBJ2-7	TGTGCCAGCAGCTTAGGCGAGCCTCTTACAGGGAACGAGCAGTACTTC	CASSLGEPLTGNEQYF
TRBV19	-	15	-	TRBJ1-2	TGTGCCAGTAGTATAGATGGTATGGCGGGGTATGGCTACACCTTC	CASSIDGMAGYGYTF
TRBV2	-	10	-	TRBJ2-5	TGTGCCAGCAAGCTTGAGACCCAGTACTTC	CASKLETQYF
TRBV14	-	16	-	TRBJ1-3	TGTGCCAGCAGCCAAGGGTCCGGCGCCTCTGGAAACACCATATATTTT	CASSQGSGASGNTIYF
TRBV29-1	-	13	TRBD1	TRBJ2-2	TGCAGCGTTGATCAGGGGGCAACCGGGGAGCTGTTTTTT	CSVDQGATGELFF
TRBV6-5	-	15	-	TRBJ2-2	TGTGCCAGCAGTGGGACCGGGTTAGGTACCGGGGAGCTGTTTTTT	CASSGTGLGTGELFF
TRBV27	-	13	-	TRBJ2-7	TGTGCCAGCAGTTTGGTAAGGGGCTACGAGCAGTACTTC	CASSLVRGYEQYF
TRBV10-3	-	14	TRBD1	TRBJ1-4	TGTGCCACCAGACAGGGAACAACTAATGAAAAACTGTTTTTT	CATRQGTTNEKLFF
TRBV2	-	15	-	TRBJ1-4	TGTGCCAGCATTCGTCAACAGGGCTTAAATGAAAAACTGTTTTTT	CASIRQQGLNEKLFF
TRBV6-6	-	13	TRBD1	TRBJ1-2	TGTGCCAGCAGTTCGGACAGGGGTTCTGGCTACACCTTC	CASSSDRGSGYTF
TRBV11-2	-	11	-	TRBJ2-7	TGTGCCAGCAGGGGGGATTACGAGCAGTACTTC	CASRGDYEQYF
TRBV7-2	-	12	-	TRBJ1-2	TGTGCCAGCAGCTTAGCCGGCTATGGCTACACCTTC	CASSLAGYGYTF
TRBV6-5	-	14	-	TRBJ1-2	TGTGCCAGCAGGTCAGGGGTTTTTAGCTATGGCTACACCTTC	CASRSGVFSYGYTF
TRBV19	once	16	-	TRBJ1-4	TGTGCCAGCATGCTAGCCCCAGGGGATCCTAATGAAAAACTGTTTTTT	CASMLAPGDPNEKLFF
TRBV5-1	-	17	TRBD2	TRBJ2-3	TGCGCCAGCAGCTTGGCCGGGCTAGCGGGGATCACAGATACGCAGTATTTT	CASSLAGLAGITDTQYF
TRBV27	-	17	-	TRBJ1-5	TGTGCCAGCAGTTCCGTTTACCAGGGCCATAGCAATCAGCCCCAGCATTTT	CASSSVYQGHSNQPQHF
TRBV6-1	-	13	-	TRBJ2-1	TGTGCCAGCCAAAGGGTGGGGTACAATGAGCAGTTCTTC	CASQRVGYNEQFF
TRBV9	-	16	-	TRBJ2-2	TGTGCCAGCAGCGTAGTAGGGGCGGGATACACCGGGGAGCTGTTTTTT	CASSVVGAGYTGELFF
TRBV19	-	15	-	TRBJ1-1	TGTGCCAGTAGTATTCGGGGGGCGAGGAACACTGAAGCTTTCTTT	CASSIRGARNTEAFF
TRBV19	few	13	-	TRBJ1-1	TGTGCCAGTAAAAAGACCGAGAACACTGAAGCTTTCTTT	CASKKTENTEAFF
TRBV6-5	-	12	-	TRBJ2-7	TGTGCCAGCAGGAGACAGGGAGGCGAGCAGTACTTC	CASRRQGGEQYF
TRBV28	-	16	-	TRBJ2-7	TGTGCCAGCAGCCCTAGGACTATCTTAGGGACAAATGAGCAGTACTTC	CASSPRTILGTNEQYF
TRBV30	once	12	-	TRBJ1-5	TGTGCCTGGGGGGGCGGGGGACAGCCCCAGCATTTT	CAWGGGGQPQHF
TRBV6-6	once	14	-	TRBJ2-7	TGTGCCAGCAGCTGGGACACTTACTCCTACGAGCAGTACTTC	CASSWDTYSYEQYF
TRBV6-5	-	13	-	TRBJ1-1	TGTGCCAGCAGTTACCGGGGGAACACTGAAGCTTTCTTT	CASSYRGNTEAFF
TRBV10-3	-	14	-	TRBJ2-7	TGTGCCATCAGTGCGACTAGTTTTCAATACGAGCAGTACTTC	CAISATSFQYEQYF
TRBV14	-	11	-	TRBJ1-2	TGTGCCAGCAGTCTCTCAGGCGGCTACACCTTC	CASSLSGGYTF
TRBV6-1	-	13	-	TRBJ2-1	TGTGCCAGCAGTGAAGTGACACCCCATGAGCAGTTCTTC	CASSEVTPHEQFF
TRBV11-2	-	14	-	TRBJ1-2	TGTGCCAGCAGACCGGGGACACCAAACTATGGCTACACCTTC	CASRPGTPNYGYTF
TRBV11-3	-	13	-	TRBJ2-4	TGTGCCAGCAGCTCGACCGTGGGTAACATTCAGTACTTC	CASSSTVGNIQYF
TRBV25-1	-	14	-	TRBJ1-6	TGTGCCAGCAGTGAAGGGGGTTGGTATTCACCCCTCCACTTT	CASSEGGWYSPLHF
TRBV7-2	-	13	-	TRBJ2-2	TGTGCCAGCAGCTTAGAGGGCACCGGGGAGCTGTTTTTT	CASSLEGTGELFF
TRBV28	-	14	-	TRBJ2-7	TGTGCCAGCAGTTTATTCCAGGGGACCTACGAGCAGTACTTC	CASSLFQGTYEQYF
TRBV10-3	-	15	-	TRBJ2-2	TGTGCCATCAGCGTAGGGGGAGCGAACACCGGGGAGCTGTTTTTT	CAISVGGANTGELFF
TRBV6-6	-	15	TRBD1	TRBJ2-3	TGTGCCAGCAGTTCCAGGGGGCAGAGCACAGATACGCAGTATTTT	CASSSRGQSTDTQYF